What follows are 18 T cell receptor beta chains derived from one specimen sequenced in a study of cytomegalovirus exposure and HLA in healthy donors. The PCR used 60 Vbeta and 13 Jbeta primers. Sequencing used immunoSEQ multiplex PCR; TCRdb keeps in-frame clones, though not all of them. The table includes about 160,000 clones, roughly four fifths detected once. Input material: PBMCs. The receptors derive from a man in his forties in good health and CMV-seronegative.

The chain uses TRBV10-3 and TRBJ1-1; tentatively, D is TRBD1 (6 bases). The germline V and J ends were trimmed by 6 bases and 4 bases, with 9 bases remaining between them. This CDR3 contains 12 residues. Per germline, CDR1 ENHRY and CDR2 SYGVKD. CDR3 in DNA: TGTGCCATCAGGAGAGGGGGCACTGAAGCTTTCTTT. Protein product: CAIRRGGTEAFF.

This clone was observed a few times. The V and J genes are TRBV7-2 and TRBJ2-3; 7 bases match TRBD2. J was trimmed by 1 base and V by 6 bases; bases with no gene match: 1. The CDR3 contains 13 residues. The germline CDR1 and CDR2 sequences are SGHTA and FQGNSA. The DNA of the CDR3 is TGTGCCAGCAGGGGACTACGCACAGATACGCAGTATTTT. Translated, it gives CASRGLRTDTQYF.

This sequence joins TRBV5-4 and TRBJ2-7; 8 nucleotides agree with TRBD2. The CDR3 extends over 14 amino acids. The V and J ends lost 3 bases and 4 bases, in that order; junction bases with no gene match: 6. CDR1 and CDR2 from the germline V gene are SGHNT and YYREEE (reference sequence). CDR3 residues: CASSSGLAKYEQYF. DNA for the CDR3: TGTGCCAGCAGCTCCGGACTAGCTAAATACGAGCAGTACTTC.

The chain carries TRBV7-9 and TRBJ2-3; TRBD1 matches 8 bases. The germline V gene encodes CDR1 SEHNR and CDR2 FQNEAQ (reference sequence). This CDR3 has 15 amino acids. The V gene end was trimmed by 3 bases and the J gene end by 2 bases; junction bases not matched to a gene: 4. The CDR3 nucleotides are TGTGCCAGCAGCTTCCGGGACAGGACCACAGATACGCAGTATTTT. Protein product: CASSFRDRTTDTQYF.

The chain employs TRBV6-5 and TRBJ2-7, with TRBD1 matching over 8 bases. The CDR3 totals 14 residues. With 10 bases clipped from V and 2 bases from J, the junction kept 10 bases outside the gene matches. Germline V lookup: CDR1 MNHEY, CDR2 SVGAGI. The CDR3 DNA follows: TGTGCCACTAGAGGACAGGGTGGGACCTACGAGCAGTACTTC. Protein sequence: CATRGQGGTYEQYF.

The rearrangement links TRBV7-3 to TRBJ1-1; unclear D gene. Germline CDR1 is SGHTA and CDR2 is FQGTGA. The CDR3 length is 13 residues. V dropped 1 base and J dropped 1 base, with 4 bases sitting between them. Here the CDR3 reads CASSLSRNTEAFF. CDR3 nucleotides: TGTGCCAGCAGCTTAAGTAGGAACACTGAAGCTTTCTTT.

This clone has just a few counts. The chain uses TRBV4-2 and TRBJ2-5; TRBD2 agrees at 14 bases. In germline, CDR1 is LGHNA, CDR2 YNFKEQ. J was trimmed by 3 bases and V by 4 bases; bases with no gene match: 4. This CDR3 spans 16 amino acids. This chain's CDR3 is CASSREGLAGEETQYF. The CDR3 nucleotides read TGTGCCAGCAGCCGAGAGGGACTAGCGGGGGAAGAGACCCAGTACTTC.

CDR3 residues: CASSDSGTGIYEQYF. In DNA, the CDR3 is TGTGCCAGCAGTGACTCCGGGACAGGGATCTACGAGCAGTACTTC. The chain employs TRBV2 and TRBJ2-7; TRBD1 agrees at 9 bases. The CDR3 is made up of 15 amino acids. Trimming cost V 3 bases and J 3 bases; bases outside gene matches: 6. The germline V gene encodes CDR1 SNHLY and CDR2 FYNNEI.

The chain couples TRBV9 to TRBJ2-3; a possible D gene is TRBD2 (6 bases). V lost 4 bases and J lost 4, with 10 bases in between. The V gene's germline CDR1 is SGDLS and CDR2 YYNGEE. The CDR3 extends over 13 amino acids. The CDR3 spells CASSPSGADTQYF. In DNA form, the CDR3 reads TGTGCCAGCAGCCCCTCGGGGGCAGATACGCAGTATTTT.

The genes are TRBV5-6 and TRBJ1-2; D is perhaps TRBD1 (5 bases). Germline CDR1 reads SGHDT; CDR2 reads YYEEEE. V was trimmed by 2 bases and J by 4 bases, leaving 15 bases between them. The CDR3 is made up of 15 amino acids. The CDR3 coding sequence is TGTGCCAGCAGCTTCACCCGACAGATTATCTATGGCTACACCTTC. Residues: CASSFTRQIIYGYTF. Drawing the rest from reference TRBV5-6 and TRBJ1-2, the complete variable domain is DAGVTQSPTHLIKTRGQQVTLRCSPKSGHDTVSWYQQALGQGPQFIFQYYEEEERQRGNFPDRFSGHQFPNYSSELNVNALLLGDSALYLCASSFTRQIIYGYTFGSGTRLTVV.

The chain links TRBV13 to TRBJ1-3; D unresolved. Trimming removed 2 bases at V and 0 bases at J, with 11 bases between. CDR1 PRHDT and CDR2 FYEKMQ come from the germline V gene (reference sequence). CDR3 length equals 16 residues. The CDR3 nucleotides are TGTGCCAGCAGCTTACTACAGAGCCTCTCTGGAAACACCATATATTTT. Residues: CASSLLQSLSGNTIYF.

CDR3 sequence: CSVLQPGGHGYTF. The CDR3 bases are TGCAGCGTTTTACAGCCGGGGGGGCATGGCTACACCTTC. The V and J genes are TRBV29-1 and TRBJ1-2, with D tentatively TRBD1 (6 bases). V was pared by 5 bases and J by 6 bases, with 16 bases between. This CDR3 is built from 13 residues. CDR1 is SQVTM and CDR2 is ANQGSEA in the germline V gene.

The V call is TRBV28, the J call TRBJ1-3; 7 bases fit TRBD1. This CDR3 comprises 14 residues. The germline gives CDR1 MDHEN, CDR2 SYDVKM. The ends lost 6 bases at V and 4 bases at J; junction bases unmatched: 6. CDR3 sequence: CASSIGTAGNTIYF. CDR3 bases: TGTGCCAGCAGCATTGGGACAGCCGGAAACACCATATATTTT. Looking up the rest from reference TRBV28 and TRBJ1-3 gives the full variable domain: DVKVTQSSRYLVKRTGEKVFLECVQDMDHENMFWYRQDPGLGLRLIYFSYDVKMKEKGDIPEGYSVSREKKERFSLILESASTNQTSMYLCASSIGTAGNTIYFGEGSWLTVV.

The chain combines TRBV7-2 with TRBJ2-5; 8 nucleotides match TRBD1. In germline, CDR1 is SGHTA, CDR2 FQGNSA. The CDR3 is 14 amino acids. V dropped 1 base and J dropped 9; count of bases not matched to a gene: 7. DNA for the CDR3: TGTGCCAGCAGCTTAGTGACGACAGGGGAAGCCCAGTACTTC. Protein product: CASSLVTTGEAQYF.

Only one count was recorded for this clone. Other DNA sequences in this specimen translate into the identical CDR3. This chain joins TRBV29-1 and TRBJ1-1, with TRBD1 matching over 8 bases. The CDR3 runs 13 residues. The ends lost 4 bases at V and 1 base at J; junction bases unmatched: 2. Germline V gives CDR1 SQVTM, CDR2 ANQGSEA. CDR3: CSVAGQGNTEAFF. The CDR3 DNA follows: TGCAGCGTTGCCGGACAGGGGAACACTGAAGCTTTCTTT.

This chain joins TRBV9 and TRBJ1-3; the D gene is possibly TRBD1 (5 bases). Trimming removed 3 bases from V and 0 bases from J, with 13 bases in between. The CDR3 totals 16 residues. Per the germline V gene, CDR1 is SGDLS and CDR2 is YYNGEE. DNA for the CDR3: TGTGCCAGCAGCGCCCTGGGGCTGCTCTCTGGAAACACCATATATTTT. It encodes CASSALGLLSGNTIYF.

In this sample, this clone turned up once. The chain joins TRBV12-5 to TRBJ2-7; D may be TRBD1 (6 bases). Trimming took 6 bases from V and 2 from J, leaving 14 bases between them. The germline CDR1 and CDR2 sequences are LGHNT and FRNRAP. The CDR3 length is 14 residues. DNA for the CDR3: TGTGCTAGTGGGAAAATTCGACAGGCCTACGAGCAGTACTTC. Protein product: CASGKIRQAYEQYF.

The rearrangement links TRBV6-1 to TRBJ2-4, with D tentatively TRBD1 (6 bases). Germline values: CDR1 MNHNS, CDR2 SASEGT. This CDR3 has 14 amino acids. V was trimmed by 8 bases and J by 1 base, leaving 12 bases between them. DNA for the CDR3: TGTGCCAGCGGGGGACATTTGGCCAAAAACATTCAGTACTTC. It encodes CASGGHLAKNIQYF.